A selection of T cell receptor beta chains follows, all from one sample in a study of T-cell memory formation after mild COVID-19. Via MiXCR, TCRdb re-called the 5' RACE reads, giving one row per CDR3 protein. Of fewer than 600,000 distinct CDR3 sequences detected, roughly 22% appear once; the ten largest clones hold approximately 8%. Specimen: PBMCs or a T cell subset sorted from them (not recorded which). The receptor set was obtained from an adult woman who had mild COVID-19 (a few samples of this study predate the infection). Cell type and time point are not known. Each CDR3 is given with its conserved first and last residue. D genes are given only for firm matches. Size is stated for part of the rows, as once, few or many counts, or as a class when the clone is expanded.

abundance	d_gene	v_gene	j_gene	CDR3nt	CDR3aa
few	NA	TRBV29-1	TRBJ1-6	TGCAGCGTTTCTACGTCCTATAATTCACCCCTCCACTTT	CSVSTSYNSPLHF
few	TRBD2	TRBV29-1	TRBJ2-7	TGCAGCGTTGGCCCCCGGGGAGGGGCGGACGAGCAGTACTTC	CSVGPRGGADEQYF
NA	NA	TRBV3-1	TRBJ1-1	TGTGCCAGCAGCCAAGGAGGGTCAGCTTTCTTT	CASSQGGSAFF
NA	TRBD1	TRBV5-1	TRBJ2-3	TGCGCCAGCAGCTTGGAGACAGGGGGTTTCTTCACAGATACGCAGTATTTT	CASSLETGGFFTDTQYF
NA	TRBD1	TRBV7-9	TRBJ2-1	TGTGCCAGCAGCGCGACCCGTCCTGGACAGGGCTACAATGAGCAGTTCTTC	CASSATRPGQGYNEQFF
few	NA	TRBV9	TRBJ2-2	TGTGCCAGCAGCGTGTCCGGGGAGCTGTTTTTT	CASSVSGELFF
NA	NA	TRBV13	TRBJ2-1	TGTGCCAGCAGCTGGTCTATAGCCGCCTTCAATGAGCAGTTCTTC	CASSWSIAAFNEQFF
few	NA	TRBV7-2	TRBJ1-1	TGTGCCAGCAGCTTAGCGTTGAGACGCCTGAACACTGAAGCTTTCTTT	CASSLALRRLNTEAFF
NA	NA	TRBV4-1	TRBJ2-5	TGCGCCAGCAGCCAAGATACAGGGAGCCTAGAGACCCAGTACTTC	CASSQDTGSLETQYF
NA	NA	TRBV9	TRBJ1-1	TGTGCCAGCAGCGTAGATCTACGGAACACTGAAGCTTTCTTT	CASSVDLRNTEAFF
few	TRBD2	TRBV4-1	TRBJ2-5	TGCGCCAGCACCGGGACTAGGGATCGAGAGACCCAGTACTTC	CASTGTRDRETQYF
NA	NA	TRBV30	TRBJ1-1	TGTGCCTGGACCAGGGGTAGAGCTTTCTTT	CAWTRGRAFF
NA	TRBD2	TRBV7-9	TRBJ2-7	TGTGCCAGCAGCTCGGGGACTAGCGGGAGGGCCAAATCCTTC	CASSSGTSGRAKSF
few	TRBD2	TRBV20-1	TRBJ2-1	TGCAGTGCTAGAGATCCCGACGGACTAGCGCCGAATGAGCAGTTCTTC	CSARDPDGLAPNEQFF
few	TRBD1	TRBV6-6	TRBJ2-1	TGTGCCAGCAGTTACAGATTTAGTACAGACAGGGGATTCGACTACAATGAGCAGTTCTTC	CASSYRFSTDRGFDYNEQFF
NA	NA	TRBV6-1	TRBJ2-6	TGTGCCAGCAGTGTAGGGGGAGGCTCTGGGGCCAACGTCCTGACTTTC	CASSVGGGSGANVLTF